The clone carrying this TCR beta chain has a single count. This specimen belongs to a study of OX40 agonist ivuxolimab in advanced cancers. Germline-derived CDR1 and CDR2 are SGDLS and YYNGEE. V lost 4 bases, J lost 1 base, and 6 bases stayed unmatched. This CDR3 spans 15 amino acids. Here immunoSEQ multiplex PCR was the method, and the copy in TCRdb shows in-frame clones only, minus some. This sample has 25,000 to 30,000 clones; roughly 90% occur once, and the top ten carry more than 9%. The TCR sequence derives from an adult with an advanced solid tumor such as melanoma, head and neck, liver or kidney cancer. The sequencing here drew on CD4+ or CD8+ T cells sorted from blood, taken in a trial of the OX40 agonist ivuxolimab. This sequence joins TRBV9 and TRBJ2-3, with TRBD1 matching 7 bases. This chain's CDR3 is CASSFAGTGTDTQYF. CDR3 DNA sequence: TGTGCCAGCAGCTTTGCCGGGACAGGCACAGATACGCAGTATTTT.